These 21 T cell receptor beta chains were sequenced from one sample in a study of Ad26.COV2.S vaccination and SARS-CoV-2 variants. The treatment is: around 19 received Ad26.COV2.S at low or high dose, single or two shots; about 5 received placebo; per-sample allocation not given. Day 63 after the first vaccine or placebo injection was the time point for sampling. Profiled with immunoSEQ multiplex PCR; TCRdb holds only in-frame clones, not every one. The table records some 390,000 clones, about 88% of them present only once. Source: peripheral blood, taken in a trial of Ad26.COV2.S vaccine versus placebo. Receptors were obtained from a person aged 18-60 years who received the Ad26.COV2.S COVID-19 vaccine or a placebo.

The V call is TRBV6-5, the J call TRBJ1-3; D remains ambiguous. The V gene's germline CDR1 is MNHEY and CDR2 SVGAGI. This CDR3 has 13 residues. Trimming removed 7 bases from V and 0 bases from J, with 7 bases in between. CDR3 nucleotides: TGTGCCAGCACGCGGTCCTCTGGAAACACCATATATTTT. This codes for CASTRSSGNTIYF.

This clone was seen a single time. This chain joins TRBV5-4 and TRBJ1-2; D perhaps matches TRBD1 (6 bases). V lost 6 bases, J lost 8 bases, and 20 bases lay in between. CDR1 and CDR2 from the germline V gene are SGHNT and YYREEE (reference sequence). The CDR3 contains 14 residues. The CDR3 sequence is CASILLGGKGGYTF. The CDR3 nucleotides are TGTGCCAGCATCCTCTTGGGGGGCAAGGGAGGCTACACCTTC.

The chain employs TRBV2 and TRBJ2-3; 7 bases line up with TRBD1. J gave up 2 bases and V 10 bases, and 12 bases lay outside the gene matches. Germline assignment: CDR1 SNHLY and CDR2 FYNNEI. The CDR3 extends over 15 amino acids. The CDR3 bases are TGTGCCAACCTCCATGACAGGGAGTACACAGATACGCAGTATTTT. Translation: CANLHDREYTDTQYF.

J is TRBJ1-1 and V is TRBV7-9; the D is unclear. Germline assignment: CDR1 SEHNR and CDR2 FQNEAQ (reference sequence). Trimming removed 6 bases at V and 5 bases at J, with 16 bases between. The CDR3 loop spans 14 amino acids. CDR3 sequence reads: CASSPVTLGTEAFF. The CDR3 bases are TGTGCCAGCAGTCCCGTTACTTTGGGGACTGAAGCTTTCTTT.

The V call is TRBV3-1 (or the pseudogene TRBV3-2), the J call TRBJ1-3; 10 bases match TRBD1. Trimming at V came to 2 bases and at J to 0 bases, leaving 1 base not matched to a gene. CDR3 length: 16 residues. The V gene's germline CDR1 is LGHDT and CDR2 YNNKEL (reference sequence). DNA of the CDR3: TGTGCCAGCAGCCAAAGGGACAGGGGCTCTGGAAACACCATATATTTT. This sequence encodes CASSQRDRGSGNTIYF.

V is TRBV27 and J is TRBJ1-4, with 8 positions matching TRBD1. The germline V gene has CDR1 MNHEY and CDR2 SMNVEV (reference sequence). V trimming: 5 bases; J trimming: 0 bases; junction bases outside the gene matches: 5. The CDR3 is 16 amino acids. CDR3 bases: TGTGCCAGCAGTCGACAGGGGTTTGCAACTAATGAAAAACTGTTTTTT. Translation: CASSRQGFATNEKLFF.

This clone showed up just once. In DNA form, the CDR3 reads TGCAGTGCACCGGGGGGCAATGAGCAGTTCTTC. Translated: CSAPGGNEQFF. The chain recombines TRBV20-1 with TRBJ2-1; TRBD2 matches 7 bases. Germline lookup yields CDR1 DFQATT and CDR2 SNEGSKA (reference sequence). The CDR3 consists of 11 residues. The junction had 2 bases not matched to a gene; V was cut back by 6 bases and J by 6 bases.

The V call is TRBV11-3, the J call TRBJ2-2, with D possibly being TRBD2 (5 bases). This CDR3 is 18 amino acids long. Trimming removed 3 bases from V and 3 bases from J, with 20 bases in between. Germline V lookup: CDR1 SGHNT, CDR2 YENEEA. In nucleotides, the CDR3 is TGTGCCAGCAGCTTTAGAGCCGGGATCGGTAAAGACACCGGGGAGCTGTTTTTT. This gives the protein CASSFRAGIGKDTGELFF.

The V call is TRBV5-5, the J call TRBJ1-6, with D hard to call. The germline V gene has CDR1 SGHKS and CDR2 YYEKEE (reference sequence). V was cut by 1 base and J by 5 bases, with 16 bases left in between. The CDR3 has 17 residues. CDR3 sequence (DNA): TGTGCCAGCAGCTTGAACTCCGACGGATCTAATAATTCACCCCTCCACTTT. Translating gives CASSLNSDGSNNSPLHF.

J is TRBJ1-4 and V is TRBV6-5; 9 bases match TRBD1. This CDR3 region has 15 residues. Germline loops: CDR1 MNHEY, CDR2 SVGAGI. Losses at the gene ends were 6 bases for V and 5 bases for J; bases not matched to a gene: 7. The DNA for the CDR3 is TGTGCCAGCAGAAGAGACAGGGGGGGAAATGAAAAACTGTTTTTT. It yields the protein CASRRDRGGNEKLFF.

The V call is TRBV24-1, the J call TRBJ1-5, with D unclear. Trimming removed 1 base at V and 4 bases at J, with 10 bases between. This CDR3 is built from 15 residues. Germline CDR1 is KGHDR and CDR2 is SFDVKD. CDR3 coding DNA: TGTGCCACCAGTGATTTATTGACAACTAATCAGCCCCAGCATTTT. Translated, it gives CATSDLLTTNQPQHF.

The chain uses TRBV2 and TRBJ1-1; the D is unclear. The V gene lost 9 bases and the J gene lost 4 bases, with 21 bases spanning the gap. The germline V gene encodes CDR1 SNHLY and CDR2 FYNNEI. This CDR3 contains 15 residues. The CDR3 reads CASSRGPLPVTEAFF. CDR3 nucleotides: TGTGCCAGTTCCCGCGGACCTCTCCCTGTCACTGAAGCTTTCTTT.

This chain connects TRBV4-1 to TRBJ2-5, with D maybe TRBD2 (5 bases). The V gene's germline CDR1 is MGHRA and CDR2 YSYEKL. CDR3 length equals 14 residues. V was cut by 2 bases and J by 2 bases, with 9 bases left in between. CDR3 loop: CASSQTRFQETQYF. CDR3 sequence (DNA): TGCGCCAGCAGCCAAACTAGGTTTCAAGAGACCCAGTACTTC.

The rearrangement links TRBV6-5 to TRBJ2-3, with D possibly matching TRBD1 (5 bases). The CDR3 has 15 residues. The V end was cut by 4 bases, the J end by 1 base, with 12 bases between. CDR1 and CDR2 (germline): MNHEY, SVGAGI. The CDR3 region is CASSSREGRTDTQYF. The CDR3 coding sequence is TGTGCCAGCAGTTCCAGGGAAGGACGCACAGATACGCAGTATTTT.

The V call is TRBV7-9, the J call TRBJ2-3, with D unresolved. The CDR3 loop spans 12 amino acids. V lost 0 bases, J lost 6 bases, and 4 bases lay in between. Per germline, CDR1 SEHNR and CDR2 FQNEAQ (reference sequence). CDR3 region: CASSLAVDTQYF. The CDR3 nucleotides are TGTGCCAGCAGCTTAGCCGTGGATACGCAGTATTTT.

The rearrangement links TRBV19 to TRBJ1-6, with 8 bases lining up with TRBD1. The V gene's germline CDR1 is LNHDA and CDR2 SQIVND (reference sequence). The CDR3 is 15 amino acids. Trimming removed 6 bases from V and 10 bases from J; junction bases left unmatched: 11. The CDR3 DNA is TGTGCCAGTAGAACAACCAGGGGGCTGGCATCACCCCTCCACTTT. Translation gives CASRTTRGLASPLHF.

This clone has just one count. The chain joins TRBV6-5 to TRBJ1-2; D gene ambiguous. CDR3 length: 11 amino acids. The V gene lost 6 bases and the J gene lost 7 bases, with 9 bases spanning the gap. Germline-derived CDR1 and CDR2 are MNHEY and SVGAGI. The CDR3 DNA sequence: TGTGCCAGCAGCGACAAGCTTGGCTACACCTTC. Translated: CASSDKLGYTF.

This rearrangement joins TRBV19 to TRBJ2-5; no firm D call. This CDR3 spans 15 amino acids. The germline V gene has CDR1 LNHDA and CDR2 SQIVND (reference sequence). Trimming shortened V by 1 base and J by 3 bases, and 12 bases separated the two germline ends. The CDR3 loop reads CASSIGTYLEETQYF. The DNA for the CDR3 is TGTGCCAGTAGTATAGGCACCTACTTGGAAGAGACCCAGTACTTC.

This rearrangement joins TRBV3-1 (or the pseudogene TRBV3-2) to TRBJ1-2; TRBD1 agrees at 10 bases. Germline-derived CDR1 and CDR2 are LGHDT and YNNKEL (reference sequence). The CDR3 has 15 residues. The junction had 7 bases not matched to a gene; V was cut back by 2 bases and J by 7 bases. The CDR3 is CASSQRRDRGFGYTF. As DNA, the CDR3 is TGTGCCAGCAGCCAACGCCGGGACAGGGGATTTGGCTACACCTTC.

The chain combines TRBV4-1 with TRBJ2-5, with 9 bases matching TRBD2. Germline V lookup: CDR1 MGHRA, CDR2 YSYEKL. The ends lost 4 bases at V and 5 bases at J; junction bases unmatched: 5. The CDR3 loop spans 14 amino acids. CDR3 coding DNA: TGCGCCAGCAGCCTGGTAGCGGGAGCGGAGACCCAGTACTTC. Its translation: CASSLVAGAETQYF.

V is TRBV30 and J is TRBJ1-2; D not certain. The length of the CDR3 is 13 residues. V gave up 1 base and J gave up 4 bases, with 10 bases separating them. CDR1 GTSNPN and CDR2 SVGIG come from the germline V gene (reference sequence). The CDR3 loop reads CAWSDRAFYGYTF. The CDR3 region has the DNA TGTGCCTGGAGTGACCGGGCCTTCTATGGCTACACCTTC.